Listed here are 11 T cell receptor beta chains from one sample, sequenced in a study of T cells in Graves' hyperthyroidism and ophthalmopathy. RNA transcripts were the template for amplifying TCR beta CDR3 regions. The TCR CDR3 first-round RT-PCR relied on the HTBI primer set. A single record per CDR3 protein comes from TCRdb applying MiXCR to the multiplex PCR reads. The repertoire holds about 520,000 distinct CDR3 sequences, with approximately 25% as singletons. The sequenced sample consisted of blood. The receptors stem from a woman aged 25 to 39 with Graves' ophthalmopathy.

This clonotype was found many times. Germline and junction disagree at one end, which may indicate a read error. V and J are TRBV10-3 and TRBJ2-2; D is perhaps TRBD2 (6 bases). This CDR3 is 15 amino acids long. The germline V gene encodes CDR1 ENHRY and CDR2 SYGVKD. As DNA, the CDR3 is TGTGCCATCAGCGAGTCCGGGGGTAACACCGGGGAGCTGTTTTTT. Its translation is CAISESGGNTGELFF.

This clonotype has a count of ten or more. V usage is TRBV20-1 and J usage is TRBJ2-5, with no clear D. This CDR3 spans 12 amino acids. Between the trimmed V and J ends, which lost 5 bases and 5 bases, there was a span of 12 bases. Germline V gene sequence: CDR1 DFQATT, CDR2 SNEGSKA (reference sequence). For the CDR3, the DNA is TGCAGTGCTTACGAACCCAGGGAGACCCAGTACTTC. It specifies CSAYEPRETQYF.

This clonotype was counted at least ten times. Sequence at one end of the junction differs from germline and may be a read error. J is TRBJ2-5 and V is TRBV7-9; D may be TRBD1 (6 bases). From germline, CDR1 is SEHNR and CDR2 FQNEAQ (reference sequence). This CDR3 is built from 15 residues. CDR3 sequence: CASSLAFSGEDTQYF. The DNA for the CDR3 is TGTGCCAGCAGCTTAGCGTTTTCAGGGGAAGATACCCAGTACTTC. The variable domain in full, completed from reference TRBV7-9 and TRBJ2-5, reads DTGVSQNPRHKITKRGQNVTFRCDPISEHNRLYWYRQTLGQGPEFLTYFQNEAQLEKSRLLSDRFSAERPKGSFSTLEIQRTEQGDSAMYLCASSLAFSGEDTQYFGPGTRLLVL.

The table lists this clonotype with a count of one. The gene calls are TRBV29-1 and TRBJ1-2; 8 bases line up with TRBD1. The V and J ends lost 3 bases and 5 bases, in that order; junction bases with no gene match: 5. The CDR3 is 13 residues long. Germline lookup yields CDR1 SQVTM and CDR2 ANQGSEA. The CDR3 protein is CSVDGQGAYGYTF. CDR3 DNA sequence: TGCAGCGTTGATGGGCAGGGGGCGTATGGCTACACCTTC.

Here the CDR3 reads CATSRVRIYNEQFF. The CDR3 DNA reads TGTGCCACCAGCAGAGTAAGGATCTACAATGAGCAGTTCTTC. V is TRBV15 and J is TRBJ2-1; no firm D call. The CDR3 sequence is 14 residues long. V gave up 1 base and J gave up 3 bases, with 7 bases separating them. CDR1 is LNHNV and CDR2 is YYDKDF in the germline V gene (reference sequence).

Of note for this clonotype: A much larger clone is a single base away; this may be a read error. The CDR3 ends on some other residue instead of the conserved phenylalanine or tryptophan, so this is likely a read error. V usage is TRBV28 and J usage is TRBJ1-2; D is perhaps TRBD1 (6 bases). V was cut by 8 bases and J by 1 base, with 11 bases left in between. Germline CDR1 is MDHEN and CDR2 is SYDVKM. This CDR3 is 13 amino acids long. The CDR3: CASRTGINYGYTL. In nucleotides, the CDR3 is TGTGCCAGCCGAACAGGGATTAACTATGGCTACACCTTA.

This clonotype was detected once. The chain employs TRBV12-3 or TRBV12-4 and TRBJ1-2, with unresolved D. The CDR3 loop spans 13 amino acids. V lost 6 bases and J 4 bases, leaving 12 bases between the germline ends. CDR3 loop: CASSHGVTYGYTF. In DNA form, the CDR3 reads TGTGCCAGCAGCCACGGGGTGACCTATGGCTACACCTTC.

This clonotype was seen more than once but under ten times. The genes are TRBV11-2 and TRBJ2-7; D unclear. CDR3 length: 15 amino acids. CDR1 SGHAT and CDR2 FQNNGV come from the germline V gene. V dropped 0 bases and J dropped 6 bases, with 15 bases sitting between them. The CDR3 sequence: CASSLDRVTIGEQYF. As DNA, the CDR3 is TGTGCCAGCAGCTTAGATAGGGTGACCATAGGCGAGCAGTACTTC. The complete variable domain, with remaining parts taken from reference TRBV11-2 and TRBJ2-7, reads EAGVAQSPRYKIIEKRQSVAFWCNPISGHATLYWYQQILGQGPKLLIQFQNNGVVDDSQLPKDRFSAERLKGVDSTLKIQPAKLEDSAVYLCASSLDRVTIGEQYFGPGTRLTVT.

This clonotype was found many times. The J gene is TRBJ1-2, the V gene TRBV28; 8 bases are shared with TRBD1. Germline V gene data show CDR1 as MDHEN and CDR2 as SYDVKM. V was pared by 8 bases and J by 4 bases, with 9 bases of the junction left unmatched. The length of the CDR3 is 14 residues. The CDR3 is CASGQGAEFYGYTF. The CDR3 DNA sequence: TGTGCCAGCGGCCAGGGGGCGGAATTCTATGGCTACACCTTC.

This clonotype was observed at least ten times. This chain connects TRBV6-2 or TRBV6-3 to TRBJ2-7, with D possibly being TRBD2 (5 bases). Trimming took off 6 bases at V and 5 bases at J, with 20 bases between the two ends. The CDR3 contains 15 residues. Germline V gene data show CDR1 as MNHEY and CDR2 as SVGEGT. CDR3 in amino acids: CASRPTGRLGDEQYF. The DNA of the CDR3 is TGTGCCAGCAGACCAACCGGGCGTCTGGGAGACGAGCAGTACTTC.

The sample holds many counts of this clonotype. Here the CDR3 reads CASSRLGQGEQYF. CDR3 coding DNA: TGTGCCAGCAGTCGGCTCGGACAGGGCGAGCAGTACTTC. The V call is TRBV6-5, the J call TRBJ2-7, with 8 bases fitting TRBD1. Germline loops: CDR1 MNHEY, CDR2 SVGAGI. The length of the CDR3 is 13 residues. Trimming at V came to 5 bases and at J to 6 bases, leaving 6 bases not matched to a gene.